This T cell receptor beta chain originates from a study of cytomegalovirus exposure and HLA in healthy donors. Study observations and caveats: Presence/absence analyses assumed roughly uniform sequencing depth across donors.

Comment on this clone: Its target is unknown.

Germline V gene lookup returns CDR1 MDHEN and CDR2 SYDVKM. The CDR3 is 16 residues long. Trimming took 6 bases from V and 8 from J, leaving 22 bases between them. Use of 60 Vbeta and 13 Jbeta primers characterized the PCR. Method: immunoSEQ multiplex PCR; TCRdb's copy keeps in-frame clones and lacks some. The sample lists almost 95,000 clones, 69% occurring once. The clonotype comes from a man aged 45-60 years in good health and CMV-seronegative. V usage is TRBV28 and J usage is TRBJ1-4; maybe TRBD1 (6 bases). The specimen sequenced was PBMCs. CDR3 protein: CASRGEGGLENEKLFF. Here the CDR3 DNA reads TGTGCCAGCAGGGGGGAGGGGGGTCTGGAGAACGAAAAACTGTTTTTT.